In its sample, the clone carrying this T cell receptor beta chain was seen once. The sample originates from a study of blood T cell repertoires in COVID-19. In the original workflow: How many nucleated cells were present was estimated from reference gene primer amplification. Method: immunoSEQ multiplex PCR; TCRdb's copy keeps in-frame clones and lacks some. That table supplies the V and J calls and clone size; D and trimming were determined from the DNA. The sample lists some 250,000 clones; around 88% were seen once. Enrollees, about 18 to 95 years old, lived in roughly 24 US areas. Cohorts were based on clinical histories the participants reported. All recovered Cohort 3 donors got two negative PCRs, got clearance, or saw symptom resolution. Trimming took 1 base from V and 7 from J, leaving 13 bases between them. Per the germline V gene, CDR1 is SGHNT and CDR2 is YENEEA. This CDR3 spans 14 amino acids.

J is TRBJ1-2 and V is TRBV11-3, with D uncertain. This sequence was found in a man aged 35-49 years who had recovered from COVID-19. The specimen was PBMCs or T cells enriched from blood (not recorded which). CDR3: CASSLVSGSAGYTF. The CDR3 DNA reads as TGTGCCAGCAGCTTAGTCTCGGGATCAGCTGGCTACACCTTC. Supplemented by reference TRBV11-3 and TRBJ1-2, the full variable domain reads EAGVVQSPRYKIIEKKQPVAFWCNPISGHNTLYWYLQNLGQGPELLIRYENEEAVDDSQLPKDRFSAERLKGVDSTLKIQPAELGDSAVYLCASSLVSGSAGYTFGSGTRLTVV.